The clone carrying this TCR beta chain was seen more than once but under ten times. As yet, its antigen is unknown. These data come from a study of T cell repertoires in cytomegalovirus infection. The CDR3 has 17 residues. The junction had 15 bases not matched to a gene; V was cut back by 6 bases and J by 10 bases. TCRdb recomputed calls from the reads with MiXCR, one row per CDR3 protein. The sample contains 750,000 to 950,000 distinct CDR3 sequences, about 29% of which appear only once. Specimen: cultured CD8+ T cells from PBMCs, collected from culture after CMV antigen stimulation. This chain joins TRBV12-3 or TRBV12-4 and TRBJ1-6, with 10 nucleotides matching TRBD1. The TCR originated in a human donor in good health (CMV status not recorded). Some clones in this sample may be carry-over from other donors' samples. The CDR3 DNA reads TGTGCCAGCAGGGATCCGGGACAGGGGATAATAGAGTCACCCCTCCACTTT. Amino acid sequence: CASRDPGQGIIESPLHF.